This TCR beta chain was observed in a study of T-cell reconstitution after alpha-beta-depleted transplantation in children. Preparation of the TCRbeta library involved a method that used unique molecular identifiers. TCRdb ran MiXCR on the PCR reads and lists one entry per CDR3 protein. The profile shows approximately 350,000 distinct CDR3 sequences, 16% of them singletons. Details on this clonotype: What it binds is not known.

Study-level findings and limits: Some patients' high day-60 TCRbeta diversity was traced to surviving recipient T cells and thymic progenitors. After one year, T-cell counts and TCRbeta diversity mostly came from new T cells. Several hundred graft clones that had expanded were reportedly the source of alpha-beta T cells about two months after transplant.

This receptor was identified in a male patient between 2 and 15 years old who had a stem cell transplant for acute lymphoblastic leukemia, so the T cells may come from the graft donor. Source: PBMCs, mostly from graft donor cells, taken 360 days after TCRalphabeta/CD19-depleted stem cell transplant.

The CDR3 region has the DNA TGCAGTGCTAGAGGAACAGGCCTCCGAGAACAGGGCCTAGTCCAAGAGACCCAGTACTTC. Its translation: CSARGTGLREQGLVQETQYF. The genes are TRBV20-1 and TRBJ2-5; TRBD1 is a possible D gene (6 bases). The CDR3 has 20 amino acids. Trimming removed 1 base from V and 1 base from J, with 28 bases in between. Germline V gene lookup returns CDR1 DFQATT and CDR2 SNEGSKA (reference sequence).